The 19 T cell receptor beta chains in this list originate from one sample, sequenced in a study of cytomegalovirus exposure and HLA in healthy donors. It was with 60 Vbeta and 13 Jbeta primers that the PCR ran. Libraries were prepared by immunoSEQ multiplex PCR; TCRdb keeps only in-frame clonotypes and omits some of them. The sample includes approximately 180,000 clones, roughly 76% of them seen just once. The sample was PBMCs. The receptors shown here come from a woman aged 18 to 35 in good health and CMV-seropositive.

DNA for the CDR3: TGTGCCAGCAGCCCCGACAGGGGCCTCCACGAGCAGTACTTC. Its translation is CASSPDRGLHEQYF. The chain has TRBV5-5 and TRBJ2-7, with 8 bases fitting TRBD1. Germline CDR1 and CDR2: SGHKS and YYEKEE (reference sequence). The CDR3 totals 14 residues. Germline trimming cut 4 bases from V and 5 bases from J; bases unmatched to any gene: 8.

The chain recombines TRBV5-4 with TRBJ2-7; TRBD1 agrees at 10 bases. From germline, CDR1 is SGHNT and CDR2 YYREEE (reference sequence). The V and J ends lost 3 bases and 2 bases, in that order; junction bases with no gene match: 11. This CDR3 contains 17 residues. This CDR3 reads CASSSGQGKGFAYEQYF. In DNA, the CDR3 is TGTGCCAGCAGCTCGGGACAGGGGAAGGGGTTCGCCTACGAGCAGTACTTC.

The chain is built from TRBV5-4 and TRBJ2-1; no definite D call. V dropped 4 bases and J dropped 7 bases, with 24 bases sitting between them. The CDR3 runs 17 residues. Germline V gene sequence: CDR1 SGHNT, CDR2 YYREEE (reference sequence). The CDR3 here is CASSRNLLPTTKNEQFF. CDR3 sequence (DNA): TGTGCCAGCAGCCGAAACCTACTACCAACTACTAAAAATGAGCAGTTCTTC. Complete variable domain (other parts from reference TRBV5-4 and TRBJ2-1): ETGVTQSPTHLIKTRGQQVTLRCSSQSGHNTVSWYQQALGQGPQFIFQYYREEENGRGNFPPRFSGLQFPNYSSELNVNALELDDSALYLCASSRNLLPTTKNEQFFGPGTRLTVL.

This clone is a singleton in its sample. J is TRBJ2-3 and V is TRBV13, with 7 nucleotides matching TRBD2. The J segment lost 3 bases and the V segment lost 5 bases, leaving 11 bases of the junction unmatched. The V gene's germline CDR1 is PRHDT and CDR2 FYEKMQ (reference sequence). The CDR3 has 16 amino acids. Written as DNA, the CDR3 is TGTGCCAGCAGCCCCCTCTGGGCGGGAGCGACAGATACGCAGTATTTT. It specifies CASSPLWAGATDTQYF.

This clone showed up just a few times. J is TRBJ2-1 and V is TRBV4-3; TRBD1 aligns across 8 bases. Germline assignment: CDR1 LGHNA and CDR2 YSLEER. This CDR3 is built from 18 residues. J lost 3 bases, V lost 1 base, and 11 bases had no gene match. This CDR3 reads CASSQANHLGQGYNEQFF. CDR3 nucleotides: TGCGCCAGCAGCCAAGCGAACCACCTTGGACAGGGCTACAATGAGCAGTTCTTC.

The genes are TRBV9 and TRBJ2-7; D remains unclear. Germline lookup yields CDR1 SGDLS and CDR2 YYNGEE. The V end lost 0 bases, the J end lost 6 bases, and 13 bases lay between the germline ends. This CDR3 is built from 14 residues. CDR3 residues: CASSVGDHPGEQYF. The CDR3 region has the DNA TGTGCCAGCAGCGTAGGTGACCACCCAGGCGAGCAGTACTTC.

V usage is TRBV7-9 and J usage is TRBJ1-5; D unresolved. The CDR3 has 15 residues. The ends were cut back, 5 bases at V and 4 bases at J, with 15 bases in the middle. Germline V CDR1 and CDR2: SEHNR, FQNEAQ (reference sequence). DNA of the CDR3: TGTGCCAGCAGCCCCGAGCCCTCAACTAATCAGCCCCAGCATTTT. Translated: CASSPEPSTNQPQHF.

This clone was seen a few times. V gene TRBV27 combines with J gene TRBJ1-1, with 8 bases fitting TRBD1. Per germline, CDR1 MNHEY and CDR2 SMNVEV (reference sequence). This CDR3 region has 15 residues. Trimming removed 7 bases from V and 4 bases from J; junction bases left unmatched: 11. CDR3 nucleotide sequence: TGTGCCAGCACCCTAACAGGGGGAAGGGGCACTGAAGCTTTCTTT. Protein sequence: CASTLTGGRGTEAFF.

Remarks on this clone: A read error may account for a junction end that differs from germline. The chain joins TRBV2 to TRBJ2-3; 9 positions match TRBD2. The CDR3 totals 13 residues. In germline, CDR1 is SNHLY, CDR2 FYNNEI. The CDR3 DNA follows: TGTGCCAGCAGTGGGTTGCGGACTAGCGATAAGGATTTT. Encoded protein: CASSGLRTSDKDF. The whole variable domain, remainder taken from reference TRBV2 and TRBJ2-3, is EPEVTQTPSHQVTQMGQEVILRCVPISNHLYFYWYRQILGQKVEFLVSFYNNEISEKSEIFDDQFSVERPDGSNFTLKIRSTKLEDSAMYFCASSGLRTSDKDFGPGTRLTVL.

The rearrangement links TRBV27 to TRBJ1-3; D not resolved. The CDR3 has 13 amino acids. From germline, CDR1 is MNHEY and CDR2 SMNVEV (reference sequence). The V end was cut by 5 bases, the J end by 4 bases, with 9 bases between. For the CDR3, the DNA is TGTGCCAGCAGTAGAGCCTTCGGAAACACCATATATTTT. Residues: CASSRAFGNTIYF.

V and J are TRBV28 and TRBJ2-2, with 15 bases identical to TRBD2. Germline V gene sequence: CDR1 MDHEN, CDR2 SYDVKM. Germline trimming cut 1 base from V and 6 bases from J; bases unmatched to any gene: 6. The length of the CDR3 is 18 residues. CDR3 DNA: TGTGCCAGCAGTTTATTGGGACTAGCGGGGGGTAACGCCGGGGAGCTGTTTTTT. Its translation is CASSLLGLAGGNAGELFF.

This clone was picked up one time. The chain joins TRBV4-1 to TRBJ2-2; D ambiguous. Germline values: CDR1 MGHRA, CDR2 YSYEKL. This CDR3 contains 14 residues. V was shortened by 0 bases and J by 6 bases, with 8 bases between the two germline ends. CDR3 sequence (DNA): TGCGCCAGCAGCCAAGACCCCTATCCCGGGGAGCTGTTTTTT. Protein: CASSQDPYPGELFF.

This rearrangement joins TRBV5-1 to TRBJ1-6; D perhaps matches TRBD1 (6 bases). Trimming removed 0 bases from V and 16 bases from J, with 14 bases in between. CDR3 size: 13 residues. Germline lookup yields CDR1 SGHRS and CDR2 YFSETQ. The CDR3 region is CASSLEPGGPLHF. CDR3 sequence (DNA): TGCGCCAGCAGCTTGGAACCGGGGGGGCCACTCCACTTT.

The rearrangement links TRBV30 to TRBJ2-1, with 8 positions matching TRBD2. Germline V gene lookup returns CDR1 GTSNPN and CDR2 SVGIG (reference sequence). V lost 3 bases, J lost 6 bases, and 4 bases stayed unmatched. The CDR3 extends over 13 amino acids. CDR3 bases: TGTGCCTGGAGACGGGGGGGGGTCAATGAGCAGTTCTTC. Protein: CAWRRGGVNEQFF.

The chain is built from TRBV7-8 and TRBJ2-1; 10 bases line up with TRBD2. This CDR3 contains 18 residues. V lost 3 bases, J lost 6 bases, and 14 bases stayed unmatched. Germline loops: CDR1 SGHVS, CDR2 FQNEAQ. The CDR3 loop reads CASSLHHLAGDQGNEQFF. The DNA for the CDR3 is TGTGCCAGCAGCTTGCACCACCTAGCGGGGGACCAAGGCAATGAGCAGTTCTTC.

The genes are TRBV27 and TRBJ2-3, with 7 positions matching TRBD1. Germline loops: CDR1 MNHEY, CDR2 SMNVEV (reference sequence). V gave up 10 bases and J gave up 3 bases; unmatched junction bases: 19. The CDR3 is 17 amino acids. CDR3 sequence: CATSFQSAQGNTDTQYF. CDR3 sequence (DNA): TGTGCCACCTCTTTCCAGTCGGCACAGGGGAATACAGATACGCAGTATTTT.

The chain uses TRBV7-2 and TRBJ1-4; 7 bases are a match to TRBD1. The germline V gene encodes CDR1 SGHTA and CDR2 FQGNSA. With 3 bases clipped from V and 7 bases from J, the junction kept 5 bases outside the gene matches. This CDR3 is built from 14 residues. CDR3 in amino acids: CASSFGTVPEKLFF. CDR3 coding DNA: TGTGCCAGCAGCTTCGGGACAGTGCCTGAAAAACTGTTTTTT.

CDR3 sequence: CASSLSYRIDRYYEQYF. The CDR3 nucleotides are TGTGCCAGCAGCTTGAGTTATAGGATCGACAGGTACTACGAGCAGTACTTC. The rearrangement links TRBV5-4 to TRBJ2-7; perhaps TRBD1 as D (6 bases). V was shortened by 1 base and J by 3 bases, with 20 bases between the two germline ends. The CDR3 sequence is 17 residues long. Per germline, CDR1 SGHNT and CDR2 YYREEE (reference sequence).

This sequence joins TRBV7-9 and TRBJ1-2; 8 bases line up with TRBD1. Trimming cost V 5 bases and J 4 bases; bases outside gene matches: 9. CDR3 length equals 15 residues. Germline V gene sequence: CDR1 SEHNR, CDR2 FQNEAQ (reference sequence). The CDR3 loop reads CASSTDRGPLYGYTF. In DNA form, the CDR3 reads TGTGCCAGCAGCACTGACAGGGGCCCTCTCTATGGCTACACCTTC.